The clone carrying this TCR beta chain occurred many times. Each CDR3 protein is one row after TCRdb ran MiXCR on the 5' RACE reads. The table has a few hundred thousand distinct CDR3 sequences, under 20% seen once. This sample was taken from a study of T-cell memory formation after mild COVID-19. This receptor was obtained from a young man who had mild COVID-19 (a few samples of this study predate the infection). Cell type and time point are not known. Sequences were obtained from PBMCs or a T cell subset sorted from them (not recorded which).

The CDR3 reads CASSYRGLGSGYEQYF. The DNA for the CDR3 is TGTGCCAGCAGTTACCGAGGTTTGGGGAGCGGGTACGAGCAGTACTTC. The genes are TRBV6-5 and TRBJ2-7, with a tentative D call TRBD2 (6 bases). Trimming shortened V by 2 bases and J by 4 bases, and 18 bases separated the two germline ends. Germline V gene lookup returns CDR1 MNHEY and CDR2 SVGAGI. This CDR3 contains 16 residues.